These 12 T cell receptor beta chains originate from one sample sequenced in a study of blood T cell repertoires in COVID-19. Method: immunoSEQ multiplex PCR; TCRdb's copy keeps in-frame clones and lacks some. Counted here are 120,000 to 150,000 clones, about 81% occurring once; the ten biggest clones make up about 4%. The sample was peripheral blood. Receptor source: a woman at least 80 years old with acute or convalescent COVID-19.

Only a few counts were recorded for this clone. The V call is TRBV6-6, the J call TRBJ2-5; D might be TRBD2 (5 bases). The length of the CDR3 is 14 residues. Germline V lookup: CDR1 MNHNY, CDR2 SVGAGI (reference sequence). Trimming shortened V by 5 bases and J by 3 bases, and 13 bases separated the two germline ends. CDR3 protein: CASSEGWRKETQYF. The CDR3 DNA reads TGTGCCAGCAGTGAGGGATGGCGGAAAGAGACCCAGTACTTC.

The V gene is TRBV3-1 (or the pseudogene TRBV3-2), the J gene TRBJ1-1, with 10 bases lining up with TRBD1. The ends lost 0 bases at V and 7 bases at J; junction bases unmatched: 11. Per germline, CDR1 LGHDT and CDR2 YNNKEL (reference sequence). This CDR3 comprises 17 residues. The DNA for the CDR3 is TGTGCCAGCAGCCAAGATAATGGACAGGGGGGGCCCCATGAAGCTTTCTTT. The encoded protein is CASSQDNGQGGPHEAFF.

This chain links TRBV27 with TRBJ2-7; 8 bases are a match to TRBD1. V dropped 2 bases and J dropped 3; count of bases not matched to a gene: 9. The CDR3 spans 16 residues. CDR1 MNHEY and CDR2 SMNVEV come from the germline V gene (reference sequence). The CDR3 nucleotides read TGTGCCAGCAGTTTACTACGACAGGGGAGATTCTACGAGCAGTACTTC. This codes for CASSLLRQGRFYEQYF.

V and J are TRBV6-5 and TRBJ1-1; D unresolved. The CDR3 consists of 14 residues. V gave up 2 bases and J gave up 3 bases, with 10 bases separating them. The germline V gene has CDR1 MNHEY and CDR2 SVGAGI. CDR3 DNA: TGTGCCAGCAGTTACGAGGGCTCGGACACTGAAGCTTTCTTT. It codes for CASSYEGSDTEAFF.

The chain is built from TRBV5-6 and TRBJ1-6, with 9 bases fitting TRBD1. The V segment lost 4 bases and the J segment 6 bases; nucleotides outside the gene matches: 8. There are 16 residues in the CDR3. Germline V gives CDR1 SGHDT, CDR2 YYEEEE. CDR3 residues: CASSRGTGRANSPLHF. CDR3 DNA sequence: TGTGCCAGCAGCAGGGGGACAGGGAGGGCTAATTCACCCCTCCACTTT. The full variable domain, its missing parts supplied by reference TRBV5-6 and TRBJ1-6, is DAGVTQSPTHLIKTRGQQVTLRCSPKSGHDTVSWYQQALGQGPQFIFQYYEEEERQRGNFPDRFSGHQFPNYSSELNVNALLLGDSALYLCASSRGTGRANSPLHFGNGTRLTVT.

This chain connects TRBV3-1 (or the pseudogene TRBV3-2) to TRBJ1-5; D is possibly TRBD1 (6 bases). The length of the CDR3 is 16 residues. Germline CDR1 reads LGHDT; CDR2 reads YNNKEL (reference sequence). V lost 0 bases to trimming and J lost 5 bases, with 14 bases between them. The CDR3 spells CASSQDLSGGHQPQHF. The CDR3 region has the DNA TGTGCCAGCAGCCAAGATCTTAGCGGGGGGCATCAGCCCCAGCATTTT.

V and J are TRBV7-8 and TRBJ1-1; D is perhaps TRBD1 (5 bases). The germline V gene has CDR1 SGHVS and CDR2 FQNEAQ. This CDR3 has 16 residues. With 1 base removed from V and 6 bases from J, the gap between germline ends came to 18 bases. The CDR3: CASSLVLGWTRPEAFF. The DNA for the CDR3 is TGTGCCAGCAGCTTAGTTTTAGGGTGGACACGGCCTGAAGCTTTCTTT. Using reference TRBV7-8 and TRBJ1-1 for the parts outside the CDR3, the full variable domain is GAGVSQSPRYKVAKRGQDVALRCDPISGHVSLFWYQQALGQGPEFLTYFQNEAQLDKSGLPSDRFFAERPEGSVSTLKIQRTQQEDSAVYLCASSLVLGWTRPEAFFGQGTRLTVV.

The chain links TRBV19 to TRBJ1-1; no clear D. Germline V gene sequence: CDR1 LNHDA, CDR2 SQIVND (reference sequence). The CDR3 is 13 residues long. V was trimmed by 5 bases and J by 1 base, leaving 8 bases between them. CDR3 bases: TGTGCCAGTAGTTTTTCTCCGAACACTGAAGCTTTCTTT. The encoded protein is CASSFSPNTEAFF.

In its sample, this clone was seen once. The chain links TRBV7-9 to TRBJ1-1; 7 bases agree with TRBD1. CDR3 size: 16 residues. Germline V gives CDR1 SEHNR, CDR2 FQNEAQ (reference sequence). The V gene end was trimmed by 4 bases and the J gene end by 1 base; junction bases not matched to a gene: 9. The CDR3, as DNA: TGTGCCAGCAGCTCATCACAGGGGCTCGGGAACACTGAAGCTTTCTTT. Protein sequence: CASSSSQGLGNTEAFF.

The gene calls are TRBV13 and TRBJ2-1; 12 bases are shared with TRBD2. The V gene's germline CDR1 is PRHDT and CDR2 FYEKMQ (reference sequence). Germline trimming cut 0 bases from V and 9 bases from J; bases unmatched to any gene: 9. The CDR3 runs 17 residues. The CDR3 bases are TGTGCCAGCAGCTTAGGCCGACTAGCGGGAGACATCTCTGAGCAGTTCTTC. Translating gives CASSLGRLAGDISEQFF.

The V call is TRBV10-3, the J call TRBJ2-2, with D perhaps matching TRBD2 (5 bases). Looked up from germline, CDR1 is ENHRY and CDR2 is SYGVKD. V was trimmed by 4 bases and J by 0 bases, leaving 18 bases between them. The CDR3 totals 18 residues. CDR3 residues: CAISAIFDYPSNTGELFF. CDR3 in DNA: TGTGCCATCAGTGCAATCTTCGACTACCCTTCGAACACCGGGGAGCTGTTTTTT.

This clone occurred once. The V and J genes are TRBV4-2 and TRBJ2-7, with D unclear. CDR1 and CDR2 (germline): LGHNA, YNFKEQ. Trimming cost V 0 bases and J 2 bases, with 5 bases left between them. The CDR3 sequence is 13 residues long. The CDR3 spells CASSQDIAYEQYF. The CDR3 DNA sequence: TGTGCCAGCAGCCAAGATATCGCCTACGAGCAGTACTTC.